This is a list of T cell receptor beta chains from one sample in a study of cytomegalovirus exposure and HLA in healthy donors. Clones were sequenced by immunoSEQ multiplex PCR, and TCRdb holds only the in-frame ones, with some missing. This sample has around 150,000 clones, with around 57% found just once. Sample: PBMCs. The receptor source for this set is a male donor in good health and CMV-seronegative. Each CDR3 is given with its conserved first and last residue. The order of the fields is J gene, V gene, D gene, clone size, CDR3 protein, CDR3 DNA. D genes are given only for firm matches. Rows give clone size only sometimes, using once, few, many, or a class for an expanded clone.

TRBJ2-7 TRBV28 . few CASRYTGSEQYF TGTGCCAGCAGATACACAGGGTCCGAGCAGTACTTC
TRBJ1-2 TRBV30 TRBD1 few CAWSPGTVNYGYTF TGTGCCTGGAGTCCCGGGACAGTTAACTATGGCTACACCTTC
TRBJ1-3 TRBV28 . . CASGWAGMRGNTIYF TGTGCCAGCGGTTGGGCAGGGATGAGGGGAAACACCATATATTTT
TRBJ1-2 TRBV27 TRBD1 . CASSSPGQTSGYTF TGTGCCAGCAGTTCCCCGGGACAGACGAGTGGCTACACCTTC
TRBJ1-2 TRBV9 TRBD1 few CASSVDGTGYYGYTF TGTGCCAGCAGCGTAGATGGGACAGGCTACTATGGCTACACCTTC
TRBJ2-1 TRBV28 TRBD2 few CASISGGATADEQFF TGTGCCAGCATTAGCGGGGGTGCTACTGCGGATGAGCAGTTCTTC
TRBJ1-1 TRBV7-2 . . CASSPRRRRGKAFF TGTGCCAGCAGCCCCCGGAGACGTCGGGGTAAAGCTTTCTTT
TRBJ2-6 TRBV5-1 TRBD1 . CASSAGTGAPGANVLTF TGCGCCAGCAGCGCCGGGACAGGGGCCCCTGGGGCCAACGTCCTGACTTTC
TRBJ1-3 TRBV2 . . CASNLAREVYTIYF TGTGCCAGCAATCTGGCCAGGGAGGTTTACACCATATATTTT
TRBJ1-2 TRBV30 . few CAWSVAANYGYTF TGTGCCTGGAGTGTGGCCGCTAACTATGGCTACACCTTC
TRBJ1-6 TRBV5-1 . few CASSAGGGIWDNSPLHF TGCGCCAGCAGCGCGGGAGGGGGAATTTGGGATAATTCACCCCTCCACTTT
TRBJ2-2 TRBV2 . . CARSEIGGRRTGELFF TGTGCCCGCAGTGAAATCGGGGGGCGGAGAACCGGGGAGCTGTTTTTT
TRBJ2-2 TRBV5-4 TRBD2 . CASSLRGGGAGELFF TGTGCCAGCAGCTTACGCGGGGGGGGCGCGGGGGAGCTGTTTTTT